These 31 T cell receptor beta chains were sequenced from one sample in a study of Ad26.COV2.S vaccination and SARS-CoV-2 variants. Treatment specified: some 20 received Ad26.COV2.S at low or high dose, single or two shots; about five received placebo; per-sample allocation not given. Collection of samples fell on day 63 after the first vaccine or placebo injection. Only in-frame clones appear in the TCRdb table, and some are missing; sequencing was by immunoSEQ multiplex PCR. The sample lists under 300,000 clones, around nine tenths seen once, with roughly 3% in the top ten. The source material was peripheral blood, sampled in a trial of Ad26.COV2.S vaccine versus placebo. These receptors all stem from a person between 18 and 65 years old who received the Ad26.COV2.S COVID-19 vaccine or a placebo.

The chain combines TRBV7-9 with TRBJ2-5, with D unresolved. Germline V gene sequence: CDR1 SEHNR, CDR2 FQNEAQ (reference sequence). Trimming cost V 0 bases and J 1 base, with 9 bases left between them. The CDR3 is 15 residues long. The CDR3 nucleotides read TGTGCCAGCAGCTTAGCGGAGACCAGCCAAGAGACCCAGTACTTC. It translates to CASSLAETSQETQYF.

The V call is TRBV7-9, the J call TRBJ1-2, with unresolved D. The CDR3 length is 14 residues. Deletions cut 1 base from V and 1 base from J, with 7 bases between. Germline CDR1 and CDR2: SEHNR and FQNEAQ (reference sequence). Written as DNA, the CDR3 is TGTGCCAGCAGCTTAGAGACCAGTAACTATGGCTACACCTTC. It encodes CASSLETSNYGYTF.

The rearrangement joins TRBV7-8 to TRBJ2-5; a weak D match, TRBD2 (6 bases). Germline CDR1 is SGHVS and CDR2 is FQNEAQ. The CDR3 sequence is 14 residues long. Trimming took 5 bases from V and 7 from J, leaving 17 bases between them. For the CDR3, the DNA is TGTGCCAGCAGCCCGGACTACCGGGCGGTGACCCAGTACTTC. Protein: CASSPDYRAVTQYF.

The chain joins TRBV19 to TRBJ2-2; the D gene is possibly TRBD2 (5 bases). This CDR3 is 15 amino acids long. Deletions cut 1 base from V and 0 bases from J, with 6 bases between. Germline V lookup: CDR1 LNHDA, CDR2 SQIVND (reference sequence). Written as DNA, the CDR3 is TGTGCCAGTAGTATAGTACTAGCGAACACCGGGGAGCTGTTTTTT. It is translated as CASSIVLANTGELFF.

The chain couples TRBV9 to TRBJ1-3; unclear D gene. V was pared by 3 bases and J by 0 bases, with 16 bases between. Germline assignment: CDR1 SGDLS and CDR2 YYNGEE. The CDR3 runs to 17 residues. The CDR3 DNA follows: TGTGCCAGCAGCGAGTCTCAAGAGGCACACTCTGGAAACACCATATATTTT. This gives the protein CASSESQEAHSGNTIYF.

The chain employs TRBV3-1 (or the pseudogene TRBV3-2) and TRBJ1-3; no clear D. Germline V lookup: CDR1 LGHDT, CDR2 YNNKEL (reference sequence). This CDR3 has 15 amino acids. The V and J ends lost 2 bases and 7 bases respectively, with 15 bases between them. The CDR3 loop is CASSQFSVRGNTIYF. The CDR3 nucleotides are TGTGCCAGCAGCCAATTTTCGGTGCGAGGGAACACCATATATTTT.

J is TRBJ2-5 and V is TRBV7-2; unclear D gene. Per germline, CDR1 SGHTA and CDR2 FQGNSA. The CDR3 contains 13 residues. The V end lost 3 bases, the J end lost 1 base, and 6 bases lay between the germline ends. The CDR3 nucleotides read TGTGCCAGCAGCTTCTTACCCCAAGAGACCCAGTACTTC. It encodes CASSFLPQETQYF.

This rearrangement joins TRBV19 to TRBJ1-3; 11 nucleotides line up with TRBD1. V lost 7 bases to trimming and J lost 0 bases; unmatched junction nucleotides: 11. The CDR3 runs to 18 residues. Germline CDR1 and CDR2: LNHDA and SQIVND (reference sequence). CDR3 region: CASKRTGGPGLSGNTIYF. CDR3 in DNA: TGTGCCAGTAAGAGGACAGGGGGCCCCGGACTCTCTGGAAACACCATATATTTT.

This rearrangement joins TRBV29-1 to TRBJ2-1; D is uncertain. CDR1 and CDR2 from the germline V gene are SQVTM and ANQGSEA. This CDR3 comprises 10 residues. V was cut by 7 bases and J by 3 bases, with 4 bases left in between. For the CDR3, the DNA is TGCAGCGGGAACTACAATGAGCAGTTCTTC. This encodes CSGNYNEQFF.

The V and J genes are TRBV11-3 and TRBJ1-1, with unresolved D. CDR3 length: 15 residues. The germline gives CDR1 SGHNT, CDR2 YENEEA. The ends were cut back, 2 bases at V and 5 bases at J, with 15 bases in the middle. CDR3 loop: CASSLNGGSRTEAFF. In DNA form, the CDR3 reads TGTGCCAGCAGCTTAAACGGCGGGAGTAGAACTGAAGCTTTCTTT.

The chain links TRBV3-1 (or the pseudogene TRBV3-2) to TRBJ1-2; D not resolved. Trimming took off 4 bases at V and 8 bases at J, with 17 bases between the two ends. The CDR3 has 14 residues. Germline CDR1 reads LGHDT; CDR2 reads YNNKEL (reference sequence). CDR3 loop: CASSLGLRPDGYTF. In DNA form, the CDR3 reads TGTGCCAGCAGCCTAGGCCTCAGGCCTGACGGCTACACCTTC.

V and J are TRBV10-3 and TRBJ1-1; weak D call: TRBD1 (6 bases). Looked up from germline, CDR1 is ENHRY and CDR2 is SYGVKD. The V gene lost 7 bases and the J gene lost 3 bases, with 15 bases spanning the gap. The CDR3 sequence is 14 residues long. CDR3: CAIKPGGPDTEAFF. CDR3 nucleotides: TGTGCCATCAAACCCGGGGGCCCCGACACTGAAGCTTTCTTT.

The rearrangement joins TRBV2 to TRBJ1-6; 7 bases are a match to TRBD1. This CDR3 is built from 15 residues. Germline V CDR1 and CDR2: SNHLY, FYNNEI. After removal of 3 bases from V and 10 bases from J, the junction contained 9 bases not matched to a gene. The CDR3, as DNA: TGTGCCAGCAGTGACAGGGACAGCCCCGACTCACCCCTCCACTTT. It translates to CASSDRDSPDSPLHF.

This chain uses TRBV9 with TRBJ1-2, with a tentative D call TRBD1 (6 bases). The CDR3 is 16 residues long. V lost 3 bases, J lost 1 base, and 16 bases lay in between. From germline, CDR1 is SGDLS and CDR2 YYNGEE. This CDR3 is CASSAWGAGDNYGYTF. CDR3 DNA: TGTGCCAGCAGCGCGTGGGGGGCCGGGGATAACTATGGCTACACCTTC. The full variable domain, rest sourced from reference TRBV9 and TRBJ1-2, is DSGVTQTPKHLITATGQRVTLRCSPRSGDLSVYWYQQSLDQGLQFLIQYYNGEERAKGNILERFSAQQFPDLHSELNLSSLELGDSALYFCASSAWGAGDNYGYTFGSGTRLTVV.

V is TRBV4-3 and J is TRBJ2-5; 11 nucleotides agree with TRBD2. Germline CDR1 is LGHNA and CDR2 is YSLEER. After removal of 1 base from V and 5 bases from J, the junction contained 6 bases not matched to a gene. The CDR3 runs to 16 residues. The CDR3 sequence is CASSQALSGRGETQYF. The CDR3 region has the DNA TGCGCCAGCAGCCAAGCCCTTAGCGGGAGGGGTGAGACCCAGTACTTC.

V and J are TRBV7-6 and TRBJ2-2; D gene ambiguous. Germline V gene sequence: CDR1 SGHVS, CDR2 FNYEAQ. Trimming took 3 bases from V and 3 from J, leaving 20 bases between them. The CDR3 contains 18 residues. For the CDR3, the DNA is TGTGCCAGCAGCTTCGCCGTATCACCCGAAACTTACACCGGGGAGCTGTTTTTT. It yields the protein CASSFAVSPETYTGELFF. Variable domain in full (rest from reference TRBV7-6 and TRBJ2-2): GAGVSQSPRYKVTKRGQDVALRCDPISGHVSLYWYRQALGQGPEFLTYFNYEAQQDKSGLPNDRFSAERPEGSISTLTIQRTEQRDSAMYRCASSFAVSPETYTGELFFGEGSRLTVL.

The chain employs TRBV29-1 and TRBJ1-4; 7 bases line up with TRBD1. V was pared by 4 bases and J by 5 bases, with 1 base of the junction left unmatched. The germline gives CDR1 SQVTM, CDR2 ANQGSEA. This CDR3 is built from 12 residues. The CDR3 coding sequence is TGCAGCGTTGGAGGGGGCAATGAAAAACTGTTTTTT. Its translation: CSVGGGNEKLFF.

The V gene is TRBV27, the J gene TRBJ2-1; 10 bases fit TRBD2. With 4 bases clipped from V and 4 bases from J, the junction kept 1 base outside the gene matches. The germline CDR1 and CDR2 sequences are MNHEY and SMNVEV (reference sequence). The CDR3 length is 14 residues. CDR3 in amino acids: CASSWTSGYNEQFF. In DNA, the CDR3 is TGTGCCAGCAGTTGGACTAGCGGTTACAATGAGCAGTTCTTC.

This chain uses TRBV29-1 with TRBJ2-7, with 8 bases fitting TRBD1. This CDR3 contains 13 residues. V lost 4 bases, J lost 4 bases, and 6 bases stayed unmatched. Germline V CDR1 and CDR2: SQVTM, ANQGSEA. CDR3 nucleotides: TGCAGCGTTGTCGCCCGACAGGGGTACGAGCAGTACTTC. It codes for CSVVARQGYEQYF.

The J gene is TRBJ1-4, the V gene TRBV6-5, with D uncertain. Per germline, CDR1 MNHEY and CDR2 SVGAGI. This CDR3 spans 14 amino acids. V dropped 0 bases and J dropped 8 bases, with 10 bases sitting between them. The CDR3 DNA reads as TGTGCCAGCAGTTACTCGACTGGGTTAGAAAAACTGTTTTTT. Translated: CASSYSTGLEKLFF.

This chain uses TRBV7-9 with TRBJ2-7; TRBD1 aligns across 7 bases. Germline V gives CDR1 SEHNR, CDR2 FQNEAQ (reference sequence). The CDR3 contains 13 residues. The V segment lost 5 bases and the J segment 6 bases; nucleotides outside the gene matches: 7. DNA of the CDR3: TGTGCCAGCAGCCGACAGGGCTCGATCGAGCAGTACGTC. This encodes CASSRQGSIEQYV.

The chain is built from TRBV4-3 and TRBJ1-2; D perhaps matches TRBD1 (6 bases). The V gene lost 0 bases and the J gene lost 2 bases, with 7 bases spanning the gap. CDR1 LGHNA and CDR2 YSLEER come from the germline V gene. This CDR3 is 14 amino acids long. In DNA form, the CDR3 reads TGCGCCAGCAGCCAAGAGCAGGGGAACTATGGCTACACCTTC. It yields the protein CASSQEQGNYGYTF.

This clone was recorded once. V gene TRBV7-9 combines with J gene TRBJ1-1; a weak D match, TRBD1 (5 bases). Deletions cut 5 bases from V and 9 bases from J, with 22 bases between. Germline V gene lookup returns CDR1 SEHNR and CDR2 FQNEAQ (reference sequence). The CDR3 has 15 residues. CDR3 loop: CASSGTGTGGGQAFF. In DNA form, the CDR3 reads TGTGCCAGCAGCGGAACCGGGACCGGGGGTGGCCAAGCTTTCTTT.

Only a few counts were recorded for this clone. The V call is TRBV27, the J call TRBJ2-2; the match to TRBD1 covers 9 bases. The CDR3 contains 20 residues. Germline assignment: CDR1 MNHEY and CDR2 SMNVEV (reference sequence). V dropped 5 bases and J dropped 5; count of bases not matched to a gene: 21. The CDR3 sequence: CASSPATFPGQGVVTGELFF. The DNA for the CDR3 is TGTGCCAGCAGTCCAGCGACCTTTCCGGGACAGGGTGTCGTGACCGGGGAGCTGTTTTTT.

The chain carries TRBV14 and TRBJ2-5, with D perhaps TRBD2 (5 bases). This CDR3 is built from 13 residues. V was clipped by 9 bases and J by 1 base, with 12 bases between them. Germline V lookup: CDR1 SGHDN, CDR2 FVKESK. CDR3 region: CASARGIQETQYF. In DNA form, the CDR3 reads TGTGCCAGTGCAAGAGGGATCCAAGAGACCCAGTACTTC.

This clone was observed a single time. Sequence at one end of the junction differs from germline and may be a read error. The chain couples TRBV6-2 or TRBV6-3 to TRBJ2-7, with D tentatively TRBD1 or TRBD2 (5 bases each). Looked up from germline, CDR1 is MNHEY and CDR2 is SVGEGT. This CDR3 comprises 15 residues. The CDR3 nucleotides read TGTGCCAGCAGCTACTCCGGGGCCCGGTCCTACGAGCAGTACTTC. This sequence encodes CASSYSGARSYEQYF.

The rearrangement joins TRBV6-2 or TRBV6-3 to TRBJ2-7; D possibly uses TRBD1 or TRBD2 (5 bases each). Germline values: CDR1 MNHEY, CDR2 SVGEGT. The V and J ends lost 2 bases and 7 bases respectively, with 12 bases between them. This CDR3 has 13 amino acids. As DNA, the CDR3 is TGTGCCAGCAGTTACACCGGGACCAGTGAGCAGTACTTC. It is translated as CASSYTGTSEQYF.

The rearrangement links TRBV30 to TRBJ1-6, with no clear D. The CDR3 contains 13 residues. CDR1 is GTSNPN and CDR2 is SVGIG in the germline V gene (reference sequence). Trimming pared 3 bases from V and 4 bases from J, leaving 7 bases between. In DNA, the CDR3 is TGTGCCTGGAGAGGTAGATATAATTCACCCCTCCACTTT. Amino acids: CAWRGRYNSPLHF.

Note on this clone: A read error may produce the germline difference seen at one junction end. J is TRBJ2-1 and V is TRBV6-5; 10 bases line up with TRBD2. CDR1 and CDR2 (germline): MNHEY, SVGAGI. The CDR3 runs 12 residues. In DNA, the CDR3 is TGTGCCAGTAGCGGGGGGAGAAATGAGCAATTCTTC. The encoded protein is CASSGGRNEQFF.

This chain joins TRBV5-1 and TRBJ1-3; maybe TRBD1 (5 bases). The germline V and J ends were trimmed by 3 bases and 0 bases, with 7 bases remaining between them. This CDR3 comprises 14 residues. The germline V gene encodes CDR1 SGHRS and CDR2 YFSETQ. The CDR3 coding sequence is TGCGCCAGCAGCTGGGACCTCTCTGGAAACACCATATATTTT. Residues: CASSWDLSGNTIYF.

The chain employs TRBV7-9 and TRBJ2-5; D remains unclear. In germline, CDR1 is SEHNR, CDR2 FQNEAQ (reference sequence). CDR3 length: 13 residues. The ends were cut back, 1 base at V and 1 base at J, with 4 bases in the middle. CDR3 loop: CASSLDVQETQYF. For the CDR3, the DNA is TGTGCCAGCAGCTTAGATGTCCAAGAGACCCAGTACTTC. The entire variable domain, with the rest obtained from reference TRBV7-9 and TRBJ2-5, is as follows: DTGVSQNPRHKITKRGQNVTFRCDPISEHNRLYWYRQTLGQGPEFLTYFQNEAQLEKSRLLSDRFSAERPKGSFSTLEIQRTEQGDSAMYLCASSLDVQETQYFGPGTRLLVL.